This T cell receptor beta chain was recorded in a study of T cell repertoires in cytomegalovirus infection. Across the whole study: Public TCR beta signatures indicated both CMV infection and matching HLA type. Findings and caveats of the study: HLA-C-restricted CMV clonotypes gave the most frequent clonotype in two of eight donors.

A single record per CDR3 protein comes from TCRdb applying MiXCR to the reads. The sample consists of around 800,000 distinct CDR3 sequences, approximately 30% of them appearing once. Worth noting for this clonotype: Its antigen is undetermined.

Trimming pared 6 bases from V and 1 base from J, leaving 10 bases between. The CDR3 is 12 residues long. CDR1 DFQATT and CDR2 SNEGSKA come from the germline V gene (reference sequence). This sample comprised cultured CD8+ T cells from PBMCs, obtained from culture after CMV antigen stimulation. The chain joins TRBV20-1 to TRBJ2-7; no clear D gene. This TCR derives from a human donor in good health (CMV status not recorded). Some clones in this sample may be carry-over from other donors' samples. In DNA form, the CDR3 reads TGCAGTGCCCTTCTCCCTTCCTACGAGCAGTACTTC. Protein: CSALLPSYEQYF.